The rows below give T cell receptor beta chains drawn from one sample of a study of CD8 T cells in ankylosing spondylitis. TCRdb re-called the 5' RACE reads with MiXCR, one entry per CDR3 protein. This sample has approximately 240,000 distinct CDR3 sequences, with about 11% found just once. Sequenced material: blood, either unsorted or a sorted T cell fraction (not recorded which). These receptors came from a male donor with ankylosing spondylitis or in good health (not recorded which). The CDR3 runs from the conserved cysteine through the conserved F or W. The D gene is left open where the match is weak. Rows may omit the clone size; those that give it use once, few, many or a size class.

>NA|NA|TRBV27|TRBJ2-4
CASSFQFRNIQYF
TGTGCCAGCAGTTTTCAATTTCGAAACATTCAGTACTTC
>many|TRBD1|TRBV6-1|TRBJ2-7
CASTGTVSYEQYF
TGTGCCAGCACCGGGACAGTCTCCTACGAGCAGTACTTC
>many|NA|TRBV5-1|TRBJ2-7
CASTGSSYEQYF
TGCGCCAGTACCGGGTCTTCCTACGAGCAGTACTTC
>NA|NA|TRBV5-1|TRBJ1-1
CASSFNGMNTEAFF
TGCGCCAGCAGCTTCAACGGCATGAACACTGAAGCTTTCTTT
>few|TRBD2|TRBV6-2/TRBV6-3|TRBJ2-1
CASYDSGGARNEQFF
TGTGCCAGCTACGATAGCGGGGGGGCCAGGAATGAGCAGTTCTTC
>few|NA|TRBV6-1|TRBJ1-2
CASNGQRHGYTF
TGTGCCAGCAACGGACAGAGACATGGCTACACCTTC
>NA|NA|TRBV12-3/TRBV12-4|TRBJ2-7
CASSPGGTPYEQYF
TGTGCCAGCAGTCCAGGGGGGACTCCCTACGAGCAGTACTTC
>many|NA|TRBV7-6|TRBJ2-7
CASSPGAGSWGEQYF
TGTGCCAGCAGCCCGGGGGCAGGGAGTTGGGGCGAGCAGTACTTC
>many|NA|TRBV4-2|TRBJ2-3
CASSQDRSGARDTQYF
TGTGCCAGCAGCCAAGATCGTTCGGGGGCCCGGGATACGCAGTATTTT
>many|NA|TRBV27|TRBJ1-2
CASSPLSGPHYAYTF
TGTGCCAGCAGTCCTCTTTCCGGGCCCCACTATGCCTACACCTTC
>many|NA|TRBV4-1|TRBJ1-3
CASSFRRDPGNTIYF
TGCGCCAGCAGCTTTCGCCGGGACCCCGGAAACACCATATATTTT
>many|NA|TRBV29-1|TRBJ2-5
CSVETGREETQYF
TGCAGCGTTGAAACAGGGCGGGAGGAGACCCAGTACTTC
>NA|TRBD1|TRBV30|TRBJ1-5
CAWQDRANQPQHF
TGTGCCTGGCAGGACAGGGCTAATCAGCCCCAGCATTTT
>NA|NA|TRBV20-1|TRBJ2-1
CSAPVVAANNEQFF
TGCAGTGCTCCCGTGGTAGCGGCGAACAATGAGCAGTTCTTC
>many|NA|TRBV5-5|TRBJ1-1
CASSLERIGNTEAFF
TGTGCCAGCAGCTTGGAAAGGATCGGGAACACTGAAGCTTTCTTT
>many|TRBD1|TRBV10-3|TRBJ1-1
CAISEPDRASNTEAFF
TGTGCCATCAGTGAACCGGACAGGGCCTCGAACACTGAAGCTTTCTTT
>many|TRBD2|TRBV9|TRBJ2-7
CASSVGLADSYEQYF
TGTGCCAGCAGCGTAGGACTAGCGGACTCCTACGAGCAGTACTTC
>few|NA|TRBV7-2|TRBJ2-7
CASSRSGYAYEQYF
TGTGCCAGCAGCCGTAGCGGTTACGCCTACGAGCAGTACTTC
>NA|TRBD2|TRBV4-2|TRBJ2-2
CASSQEAAGGNTGELFF
TGTGCCAGCAGCCAAGAAGCAGCGGGGGGAAACACCGGGGAGCTGTTTTTT
>NA|NA|TRBV5-1|TRBJ2-5
CASRALETQYF
TGCGCCAGCAGGGCTTTGGAGACCCAGTACTTC
>NA|NA|TRBV6-2/TRBV6-3|TRBJ2-3
CASRGGGVGTDTQYF
TGTGCCAGCAGAGGGGGAGGAGTCGGGACAGATACGCAGTATTTT
>many|TRBD1|TRBV7-6|TRBJ2-7
CASSAGQGFPYEQYF
TGTGCCAGCAGCGCGGGACAGGGGTTCCCCTACGAGCAGTACTTC
>NA|TRBD1|TRBV7-9|TRBJ2-3
CASSPTGGETDTQYF
TGTGCCAGCAGTCCTACAGGGGGCGAGACAGATACGCAGTATTTT
>NA|TRBD1|TRBV20-1|TRBJ2-3
CSARKSRGTGGFDTQYF
TGCAGTGCTAGAAAATCTCGGGGGACAGGGGGCTTTGATACGCAGTATTTT
>many|TRBD1|TRBV27|TRBJ2-2
CASSWTGKIYTGELFF
TGTGCCAGCAGTTGGACAGGGAAAATATACACCGGGGAGCTGTTTTTT